These 9 T cell receptor beta chains were all obtained from the same sample, sequenced in a study of spatial heterogeneity in lung cancer. Via MiXCR, TCRdb re-called the 5' RACE reads, giving one row per CDR3 protein. The data contain 20,000 or so distinct CDR3 sequences, 8% to 10% of them singletons. The time point: blood at routine non-recurrence follow-up after resection. Sample: PBMCs, taken at follow-up. The receptor set was obtained from a female donor with early-stage non-small cell lung cancer.

This chain uses TRBV11-2 with TRBJ2-5, with D possibly TRBD2 on 6 matching bases. Per germline, CDR1 SGHAT and CDR2 FQNNGV. V shed 5 bases and J shed 1 base, with 17 bases lying between them. CDR3 length equals 16 residues. The CDR3 region has the DNA TGTGCCAGCAGCCGTGGTTTGACGGGGGTCCAAGAGACCCAGTACTTC. Protein product: CASSRGLTGVQETQYF.

This clonotype came up many times. CDR3 in amino acids: CASSKESGSYNEQFF. The DNA of the CDR3 is TGTGCCAGCAGCAAAGAGAGCGGGTCCTACAATGAGCAGTTCTTC. J is TRBJ2-1 and V is TRBV21-1; TRBD2, the table's D call, lacks a check against the DNA. TRBV21-1 constitutes a pseudogene. CDR3 size: 15 residues.

This clonotype has only a few counts. The chain has TRBV11-2 and TRBJ2-5; D is unclear. The CDR3 is made up of 12 amino acids. Trimming left V 3 bases short and J 4 bases short, with 6 bases between. Germline lookup yields CDR1 SGHAT and CDR2 FQNNGV. The CDR3 DNA is TGTGCCAGCAGCTTCCCCGGAGAGACCCAGTACTTC. Protein product: CASSFPGETQYF.

This sequence joins TRBV28 and TRBJ2-2; the D gene is possibly TRBD2 (6 bases). Germline V CDR1 and CDR2: MDHEN, SYDVKM. This CDR3 contains 15 residues. V was clipped by 6 bases and J by 0 bases, with 11 bases between them. The CDR3 coding sequence is TGTGCCAGCAGGGGGGGATTCGCGAACACCGGGGAGCTGTTTTTT. Its protein is CASRGGFANTGELFF.

This clonotype has a count of ten or more. CDR3 region: CASSPRGTIGNTIYF. CDR3 nucleotides: TGTGCCAGCAGCCCACGGGGCACTATAGGAAACACCATATATTTT. The gene calls are TRBV11-2 and TRBJ1-3; the D gene is possibly TRBD1 (5 bases). There are 15 residues in the CDR3. Germline CDR1 SGHAT, CDR2 FQNNGV. V was cut by 5 bases and J by 4 bases, with 15 bases left in between.

This clonotype was observed many times. V and J are TRBV6-5 and TRBJ2-7; 8 bases fit TRBD1. The germline CDR1 and CDR2 sequences are MNHEY and SVGAGI. The CDR3 has 15 amino acids. V was clipped by 5 bases and J by 3 bases; unmatched bases: 9. The CDR3 loop reads CASSTDRGWGYEQYF. CDR3 nucleotide sequence: TGTGCCAGCAGTACCGACAGGGGATGGGGCTACGAGCAGTACTTC.

This clonotype was seen only a few times. The V call is TRBV11-2, the J call TRBJ2-2; either TRBD1 or TRBD2 may supply D (6 bases each). The CDR3 totals 15 residues. Germline CDR1 and CDR2: SGHAT and FQNNGV. V was pared by 6 bases and J by 6 bases, with 17 bases between. Written as DNA, the CDR3 is TGTGCCAGCAGTGGCTTGAGGGGGGAGGCCGGGGAGCTGTTTTTT. It specifies CASSGLRGEAGELFF.

This clonotype was observed a few times. This sequence joins TRBV29-1 and TRBJ2-5; no clear D gene. Looked up from germline, CDR1 is SQVTM and CDR2 is ANQGSEA. V dropped 3 bases and J dropped 9 bases, with 11 bases sitting between them. The CDR3 is made up of 11 amino acids. CDR3 in amino acids: CSVDASKAQYF. As DNA, the CDR3 is TGCAGCGTTGACGCTTCCAAGGCCCAGTACTTC.

This clonotype was detected many times. V and J are TRBV11-1 and TRBJ2-3, with 9 bases identical to TRBD1. CDR1 and CDR2 (germline): SGHAT, FQDESV (reference sequence). The CDR3 has 15 residues. The V and J ends lost 5 bases and 8 bases, in that order; junction bases with no gene match: 11. The CDR3, as DNA: TGTGCCAGCAGCAAACAGGGGGCCCGGTCCGGTACGCAGTATTTT. Residues: CASSKQGARSGTQYF.